The 24 T cell receptor beta chains below come from one sample, sequenced in a study of cytomegalovirus exposure and HLA in healthy donors. TCRdb's copy holds only in-frame clones and misses some; the assay was immunoSEQ multiplex PCR. The data contain some 100,000 clones, about 90% of them singletons. The material sequenced was PBMCs. These TCRs come from a young woman in good health and CMV-seronegative.

The rearrangement links TRBV13 to TRBJ1-1; D uncertain. Trimming cost V 5 bases and J 2 bases, with 9 bases left between them. The germline gives CDR1 PRHDT, CDR2 FYEKMQ (reference sequence). This CDR3 region has 13 residues. The CDR3 loop is CASSPPHNTEAFF. The CDR3 DNA follows: TGTGCCAGCAGCCCCCCACATAACACTGAAGCTTTCTTT.

V is TRBV14 and J is TRBJ2-3; the D gene is possibly TRBD1 (6 bases). V was shortened by 0 bases and J by 3 bases, with 7 bases between the two germline ends. Germline V CDR1 and CDR2: SGHDN, FVKESK. This CDR3 comprises 14 residues. This CDR3 reads CASSQDRGTDTQYF. CDR3 in DNA: TGTGCCAGCAGCCAAGACAGGGGAACAGATACGCAGTATTTT.

This clone has just one count. V gene TRBV6-5 combines with J gene TRBJ1-1; D possibly corresponds to TRBD1 (5 bases). Trimming cost V 2 bases and J 6 bases, with 10 bases left between them. Germline V gene sequence: CDR1 MNHEY, CDR2 SVGAGI. The CDR3 contains 13 residues. The CDR3 DNA reads as TGTGCCAGCAGTTACGAGGGGAGGTCTGAAGCTTTCTTT. The encoded protein is CASSYEGRSEAFF.

J is TRBJ2-4 and V is TRBV30; no clear D gene. Germline V gene sequence: CDR1 GTSNPN, CDR2 SVGIG (reference sequence). V was trimmed by 2 bases and J by 6 bases, leaving 8 bases between them. The CDR3 loop spans 12 amino acids. CDR3 sequence (DNA): TGTGCCTGGAGTCCCCCTTCAAACATTCAGTACTTC. As protein: CAWSPPSNIQYF.

The V and J genes are TRBV4-3 and TRBJ1-5; 8 bases are shared with TRBD1. CDR1 and CDR2 from the germline V gene are LGHNA and YSLEER. The CDR3 totals 16 residues. V trimming: 3 bases; J trimming: 5 bases; junction bases outside the gene matches: 9. CDR3 sequence (DNA): TGCGCCAGCAGCCATCCCCCGGGACAGGATTATCAGCCCCAGCATTTT. Protein: CASSHPPGQDYQPQHF.

This chain joins TRBV5-6 and TRBJ2-7; 9 bases are shared with TRBD1. Per the germline V gene, CDR1 is SGHDT and CDR2 is YYEEEE. J gave up 5 bases and V 4 bases, and 13 bases lay outside the gene matches. The CDR3 spans 16 residues. The CDR3 loop reads CASSPGMGQGGHEQYF. CDR3 DNA sequence: TGTGCCAGCAGCCCGGGTATGGGACAGGGCGGCCACGAGCAGTACTTC.

The chain links TRBV13 to TRBJ2-7; D might be TRBD2 (5 bases). V was shortened by 5 bases and J by 3 bases, with 8 bases between the two germline ends. CDR1 and CDR2 from the germline V gene are PRHDT and FYEKMQ (reference sequence). The CDR3 is 12 amino acids. CDR3 DNA: TGTGCCAGCAGCGTTACTAGCTACGAGCAGTACTTC. Its translation: CASSVTSYEQYF.

The chain carries TRBV9 and TRBJ2-4; 7 positions match TRBD2. CDR3 length: 15 amino acids. J was trimmed by 6 bases and V by 0 bases; bases with no gene match: 6. CDR1 and CDR2 (germline): SGDLS, YYNGEE. The DNA of the CDR3 is TGTGCCAGCAGCGTAGGGGGGGACTACGTAAACATTCAGTACTTC. This encodes CASSVGGDYVNIQYF.

This rearrangement joins TRBV7-3 to TRBJ1-1; 8 bases are shared with TRBD1. V shed 1 base and J 0 bases; nucleotides not matched to a gene: 4. The length of the CDR3 is 16 residues. Germline CDR1 reads SGHTA; CDR2 reads FQGTGA. The CDR3 nucleotides are TGTGCCAGCAGCTTAAAACAGACAGGGGTGAACACTGAAGCTTTCTTT. Its protein is CASSLKQTGVNTEAFF.

This chain uses TRBV7-3 with TRBJ1-1, with D tentatively TRBD1 (5 bases). The V end was cut by 4 bases, the J end by 11 bases, with 17 bases between. CDR3 length: 13 amino acids. Germline CDR1 reads SGHTA; CDR2 reads FQGTGA. This CDR3 is CASSYLGGEEAFF. Here the CDR3 DNA reads TGTGCCAGCAGCTACCTGGGGGGGGAGGAGGCTTTCTTT.

The gene calls are TRBV28 and TRBJ2-2; D remains ambiguous. This CDR3 is 13 amino acids long. V lost 4 bases and J lost 2, with 5 bases in between. CDR1 is MDHEN, CDR2 SYDVKM, per germline. CDR3 in DNA: TGTGCCAGCAGTTCTCCTAACACCGGGGAGCTGTTTTTT. Translated: CASSSPNTGELFF.

This rearrangement joins TRBV2 to TRBJ2-3, with D tentatively TRBD2 (6 bases). V lost 4 bases to trimming and J lost 3 bases, with 11 bases between them. Germline-derived CDR1 and CDR2 are SNHLY and FYNNEI. This CDR3 has 14 residues. The CDR3 loop reads CASSVAVRTDTQYF. The CDR3 DNA is TGTGCCAGCAGTGTAGCGGTTAGAACAGATACGCAGTATTTT.

The chain uses TRBV4-1 and TRBJ2-7, with 9 bases that match TRBD1. This CDR3 has 19 amino acids. V lost 4 bases to trimming and J lost 3 bases; unmatched junction nucleotides: 19. CDR1 is MGHRA and CDR2 is YSYEKL in the germline V gene. Written as DNA, the CDR3 is TGCGCCAGCAGCCCGAACCAGGTGGGCCCGGGACAGGGAATCTACGAGCAGTACTTC. This codes for CASSPNQVGPGQGIYEQYF.

This chain uses TRBV25-1 with TRBJ2-7, with a possible D match to TRBD2 (5 bases). The CDR3 has 13 amino acids. Germline V gene data show CDR1 as MGHDK and CDR2 as SYGVNS. The V end lost 6 bases, the J end lost 3 bases, and 12 bases lay between the germline ends. CDR3 in DNA: TGTGCCAGCAGGGGGAGCCTCTACTACGAGCAGTACTTC. Protein sequence: CASRGSLYYEQYF.

This clone showed up just once. V gene TRBV2 combines with J gene TRBJ2-1; unclear D gene. Per the germline V gene, CDR1 is SNHLY and CDR2 is FYNNEI. Trimming stripped 3 bases from V and 6 bases from J, with 18 bases between. This CDR3 is 16 amino acids long. The CDR3 here is CASSDLLRVGLNEQFF. The DNA of the CDR3 is TGTGCCAGCAGTGACCTTTTGAGAGTGGGCCTCAATGAGCAGTTCTTC.

This clone came up a few times. The chain combines TRBV6-1 with TRBJ1-2, with TRBD1 matching over 9 bases. CDR1 MNHNS and CDR2 SASEGT come from the germline V gene. The CDR3 runs to 13 residues. V trimming: 6 bases; J trimming: 8 bases; junction bases outside the gene matches: 7. The CDR3 region has the DNA TGTGCCAGCAGGACTACAGGGGGCTTGGGCTACACCTTC. This encodes CASRTTGGLGYTF.

This clone was observed a handful of times. This chain joins TRBV7-9 and TRBJ2-5; D not resolved. CDR3 size: 11 residues. In germline, CDR1 is SEHNR, CDR2 FQNEAQ (reference sequence). Trimming shortened V by 5 bases and J by 5 bases, and 6 bases separated the two germline ends. CDR3 bases: TGTGCCAGCAGCCCCCTGGAGACCCAGTACTTC. Amino acids: CASSPLETQYF.

As for this clone: At one boundary the junction diverges from the germline segment, which might be a read error. V usage is TRBV20-1 and J usage is TRBJ1-1, with D perhaps matching TRBD1 (5 bases). The germline CDR1 and CDR2 sequences are DFQATT and SNEGSKA (reference sequence). CDR3 length: 11 residues. The CDR3 spells CSASEFSGTLF. Here the CDR3 DNA reads TGCAGTGCTAGCGAATTCTCCGGGACTCTCTTT.

The J gene is TRBJ2-1, the V gene TRBV11-3; possibly TRBD2 for D (5 bases). Germline CDR1 SGHNT, CDR2 YENEEA. This CDR3 has 13 amino acids. V was cut by 2 bases and J by 8 bases, with 10 bases left in between. The CDR3 reads CASSLSPLDEQFF. The CDR3 DNA reads as TGTGCCAGCAGCTTATCCCCACTAGATGAGCAGTTCTTC.

The sample holds a few counts of this clone. The V gene is TRBV7-9, the J gene TRBJ2-7, with D maybe TRBD1 (6 bases). This CDR3 contains 15 residues. V was cut by 4 bases and J by 3 bases, with 16 bases left in between. CDR1 and CDR2 (germline): SEHNR, FQNEAQ (reference sequence). The chain's CDR3 is CASSSRDTGGYEQYF. The CDR3 bases are TGTGCCAGCAGCTCCAGGGACACTGGGGGCTACGAGCAGTACTTC. The full variable domain, completed using reference TRBV7-9 and TRBJ2-7, is DTGVSQNPRHKITKRGQNVTFRCDPISEHNRLYWYRQTLGQGPEFLTYFQNEAQLEKSRLLSDRFSAERPKGSFSTLEIQRTEQGDSAMYLCASSSRDTGGYEQYFGPGTRLTVT.

V and J are TRBV23-1 and TRBJ2-1; 7 bases agree with TRBD1. TRBV23-1 is an ORF; its function is uncertain. Unmatched junction bases numbered 33, after V lost 10 bases and J lost 15 bases. This CDR3 spans 18 amino acids. This CDR3 is CATRPGQPDCECLLRRFF. In nucleotides, the CDR3 is TGCGCCACCCGACCGGGACAGCCCGACTGTGAATGCCTTCTACGGCGGTTCTTC.

The rearrangement joins TRBV7-2 to TRBJ1-1, with D unclear. The CDR3 has 13 amino acids. The germline V and J ends were trimmed by 5 bases and 7 bases, with 14 bases remaining between them. Germline CDR1 is SGHTA and CDR2 is FQGNSA. The CDR3 here is CASSPHQALEAFF. The CDR3 DNA reads TGTGCCAGCAGCCCTCACCAGGCTCTTGAAGCTTTCTTT.

V and J are TRBV4-2 and TRBJ2-3, with a tentative D call TRBD2 (6 bases). V lost 0 bases and J 0 bases, leaving 19 bases between the germline ends. Per the germline V gene, CDR1 is LGHNA and CDR2 is YNFKEQ. This CDR3 has 19 residues. The CDR3 coding sequence is TGTGCCAGCAGCCAAGAAGCCCGTTCTAGCGCCACTAGCACAGATACGCAGTATTTT. Translation: CASSQEARSSATSTDTQYF.

This clone appeared once. CDR3 DNA sequence: TGTGCCAGCAGTGTCGCAGGGAGGCCGGCTGAAGCTTTCTTT. Its protein product is CASSVAGRPAEAFF. The gene calls are TRBV6-1 and TRBJ1-1; perhaps TRBD1 as D (5 bases). The CDR3 totals 14 residues. CDR1 is MNHNS and CDR2 is SASEGT in the germline V gene. V was pared by 4 bases and J by 6 bases, with 15 bases between.